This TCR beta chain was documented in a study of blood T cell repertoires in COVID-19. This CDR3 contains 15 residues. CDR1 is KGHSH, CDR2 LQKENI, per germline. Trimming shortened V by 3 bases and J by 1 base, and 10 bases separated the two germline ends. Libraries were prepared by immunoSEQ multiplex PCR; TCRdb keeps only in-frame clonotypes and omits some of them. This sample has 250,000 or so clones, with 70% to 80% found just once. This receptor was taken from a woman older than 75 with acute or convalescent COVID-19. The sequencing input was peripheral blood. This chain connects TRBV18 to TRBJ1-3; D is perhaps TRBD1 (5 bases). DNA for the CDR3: TGTGCCAGCTCACCCACGCAGGGATCTGGAAACACCATATATTTT. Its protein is CASSPTQGSGNTIYF.